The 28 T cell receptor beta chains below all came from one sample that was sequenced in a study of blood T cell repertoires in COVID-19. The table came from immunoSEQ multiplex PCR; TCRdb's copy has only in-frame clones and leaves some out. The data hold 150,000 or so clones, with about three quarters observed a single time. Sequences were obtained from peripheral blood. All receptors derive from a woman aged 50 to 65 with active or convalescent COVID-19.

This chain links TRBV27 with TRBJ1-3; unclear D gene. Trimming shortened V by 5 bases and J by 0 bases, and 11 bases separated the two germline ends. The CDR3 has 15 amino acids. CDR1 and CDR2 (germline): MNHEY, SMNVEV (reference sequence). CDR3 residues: CASSPRRDSGNTIYF. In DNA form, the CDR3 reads TGTGCCAGCAGTCCCCGACGGGACTCTGGAAACACCATATATTTT.

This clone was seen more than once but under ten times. The CDR3 sequence: CKQGQNEKLFF. The CDR3, as DNA: TGCAAACAGGGACAAAATGAAAAACTGTTTTTT. The V gene is TRBV20-1, the J gene TRBJ1-4, with D possibly matching TRBD1 (6 bases). Germline CDR1 is DFQATT and CDR2 is SNEGSKA (reference sequence). CDR3 size: 11 residues.

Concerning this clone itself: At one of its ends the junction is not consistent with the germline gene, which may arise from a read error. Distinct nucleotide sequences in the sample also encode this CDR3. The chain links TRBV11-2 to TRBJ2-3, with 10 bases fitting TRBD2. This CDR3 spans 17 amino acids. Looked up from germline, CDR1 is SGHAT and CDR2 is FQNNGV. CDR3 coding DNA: TGTGCCAGTAGCTCCCCCCCCGAGCGGGAGGGCGCAGATACGCAGTATTTT. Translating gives CASSSPPEREGADTQYF.

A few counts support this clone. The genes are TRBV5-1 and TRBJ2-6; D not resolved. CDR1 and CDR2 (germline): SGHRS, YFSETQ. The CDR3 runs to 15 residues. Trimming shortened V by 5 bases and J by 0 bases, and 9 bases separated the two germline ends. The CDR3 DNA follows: TGCGCCAGCAGTCTTAGACTCTCTGGGGCCAACGTCCTGACTTTC. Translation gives CASSLRLSGANVLTF.

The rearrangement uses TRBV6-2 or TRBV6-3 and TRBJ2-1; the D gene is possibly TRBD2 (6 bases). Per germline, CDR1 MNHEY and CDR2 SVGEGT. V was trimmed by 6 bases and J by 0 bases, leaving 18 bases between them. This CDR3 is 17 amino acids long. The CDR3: CASSPHERAGSYNEQFF. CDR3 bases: TGTGCCAGCAGCCCGCATGAGCGGGCGGGCTCCTACAATGAGCAGTTCTTC.

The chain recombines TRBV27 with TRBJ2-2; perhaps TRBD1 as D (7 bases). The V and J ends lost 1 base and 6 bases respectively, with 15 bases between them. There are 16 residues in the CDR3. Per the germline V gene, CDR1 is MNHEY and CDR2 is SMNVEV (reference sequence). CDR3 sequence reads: CASSLYSSGGSGELFF. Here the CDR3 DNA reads TGTGCCAGCAGTTTATACTCGTCAGGGGGGTCCGGGGAGCTGTTTTTT.

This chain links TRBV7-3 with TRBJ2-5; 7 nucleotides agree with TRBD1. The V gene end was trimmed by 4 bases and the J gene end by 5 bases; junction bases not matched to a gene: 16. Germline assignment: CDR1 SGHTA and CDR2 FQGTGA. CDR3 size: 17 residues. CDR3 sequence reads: CASSSGIGDRVAETQYF. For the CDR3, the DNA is TGTGCCAGCAGCTCGGGAATCGGAGACAGGGTCGCGGAGACCCAGTACTTC.

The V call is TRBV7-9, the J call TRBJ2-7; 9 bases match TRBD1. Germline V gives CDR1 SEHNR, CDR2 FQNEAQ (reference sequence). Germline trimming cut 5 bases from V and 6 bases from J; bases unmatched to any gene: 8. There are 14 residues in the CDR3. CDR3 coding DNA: TGTGCCAGCAGCCCAGGACAGGGGCTGCCCGAGCAGTACTTC. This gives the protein CASSPGQGLPEQYF. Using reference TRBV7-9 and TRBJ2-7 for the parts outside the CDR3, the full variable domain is DTGVSQNPRHKITKRGQNVTFRCDPISEHNRLYWYRQTLGQGPEFLTYFQNEAQLEKSRLLSDRFSAERPKGSFSTLEIQRTEQGDSAMYLCASSPGQGLPEQYFGPGTRLTVT.

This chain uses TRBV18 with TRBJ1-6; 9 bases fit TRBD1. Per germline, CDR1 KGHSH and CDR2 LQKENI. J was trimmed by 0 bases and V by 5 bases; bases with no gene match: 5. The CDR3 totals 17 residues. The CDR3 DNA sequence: TGTGCCAGCTCAGATCTGACAGGGGGCTCCTATAATTCACCCCTCCACTTT. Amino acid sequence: CASSDLTGGSYNSPLHF. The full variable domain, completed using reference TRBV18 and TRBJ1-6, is NAGVMQNPRHLVRRRGQEARLRCSPMKGHSHVYWYRQLPEEGLKFMVYLQKENIIDESGMPKERFSAEFPKEGPSILRIQQVVRGDSAAYFCASSDLTGGSYNSPLHFGNGTRLTVT.

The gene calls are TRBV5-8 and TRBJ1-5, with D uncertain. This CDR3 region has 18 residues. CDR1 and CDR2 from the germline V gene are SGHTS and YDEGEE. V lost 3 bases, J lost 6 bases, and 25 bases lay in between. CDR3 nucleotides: TGTGCCAGCAGCTCCAAATCGAGCCCCGCCGGTATCTCTCAGCCCCAGCATTTT. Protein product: CASSSKSSPAGISQPQHF. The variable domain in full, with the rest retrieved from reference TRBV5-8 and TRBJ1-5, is EAGVTQSPTHLIKTRGQQATLRCSPISGHTSVYWYQQALGLGLQFLLWYDEGEERNRGNFPPRFSGRQFPNYSSELNVNALELEDSALYLCASSSKSSPAGISQPQHFGDGTRLSIL.

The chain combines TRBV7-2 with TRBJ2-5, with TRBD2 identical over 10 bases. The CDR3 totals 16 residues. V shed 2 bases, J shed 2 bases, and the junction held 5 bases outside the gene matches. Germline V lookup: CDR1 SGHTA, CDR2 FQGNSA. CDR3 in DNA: TGTGCCAGCAGCTTAATTAGCGGGAGGTTACAAGAGACCCAGTACTTC. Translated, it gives CASSLISGRLQETQYF.

This chain's CDR3 is CAISELGQENNEQFF. The CDR3 DNA follows: TGTGCCATCAGTGAACTGGGACAGGAGAACAATGAGCAGTTCTTC. The chain joins TRBV10-3 to TRBJ2-1, with 8 positions matching TRBD1. The V segment lost 3 bases and the J segment 5 bases; nucleotides outside the gene matches: 6. Germline assignment: CDR1 ENHRY and CDR2 SYGVKD. This CDR3 spans 15 amino acids.

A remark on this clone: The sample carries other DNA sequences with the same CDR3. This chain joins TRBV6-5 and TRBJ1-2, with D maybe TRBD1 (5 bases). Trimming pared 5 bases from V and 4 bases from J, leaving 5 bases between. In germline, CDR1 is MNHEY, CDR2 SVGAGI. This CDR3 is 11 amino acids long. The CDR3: CASSQGYGYTF. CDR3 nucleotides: TGTGCCAGCAGTCAGGGCTATGGCTACACCTTC.

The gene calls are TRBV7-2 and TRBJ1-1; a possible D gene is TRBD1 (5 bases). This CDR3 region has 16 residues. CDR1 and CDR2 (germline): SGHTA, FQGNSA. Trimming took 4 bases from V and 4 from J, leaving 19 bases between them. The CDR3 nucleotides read TGTGCCAGCAGCTCAGGGCCCCCGGAAAAGGGCACTGAAGCTTTCTTT. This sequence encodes CASSSGPPEKGTEAFF.

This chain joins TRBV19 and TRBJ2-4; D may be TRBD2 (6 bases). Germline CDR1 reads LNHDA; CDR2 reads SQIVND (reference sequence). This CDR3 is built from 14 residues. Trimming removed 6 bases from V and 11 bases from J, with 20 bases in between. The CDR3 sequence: CASRPGAGFSVQYF. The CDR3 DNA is TGTGCCAGTAGACCAGGCGCGGGGTTTAGCGTTCAGTACTTC.

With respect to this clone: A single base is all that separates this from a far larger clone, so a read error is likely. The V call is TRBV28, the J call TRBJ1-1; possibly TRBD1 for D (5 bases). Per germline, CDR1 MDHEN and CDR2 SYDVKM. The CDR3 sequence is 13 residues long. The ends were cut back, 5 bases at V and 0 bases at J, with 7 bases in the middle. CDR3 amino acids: CASSPTVNTEAFF. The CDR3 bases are TGTGCCAGCAGTCCGACAGTGAACACTGAAGCTTTCTTT. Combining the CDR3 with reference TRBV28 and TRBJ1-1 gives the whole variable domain DVKVTQSSRYLVKRTGEKVFLECVQDMDHENMFWYRQDPGLGLRLIYFSYDVKMKEKGDIPEGYSVSREKKERFSLILESASTNQTSMYLCASSPTVNTEAFFGQGTRLTVV.

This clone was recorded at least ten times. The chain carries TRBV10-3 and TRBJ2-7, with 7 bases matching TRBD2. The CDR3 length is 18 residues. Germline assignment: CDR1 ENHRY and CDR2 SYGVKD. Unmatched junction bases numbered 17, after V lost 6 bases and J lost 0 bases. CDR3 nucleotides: TGTGCCATCAGCCGATCTAGCGGACGATCTACTTCCTCCTACGAGCAGTACTTC. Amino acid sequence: CAISRSSGRSTSSYEQYF.

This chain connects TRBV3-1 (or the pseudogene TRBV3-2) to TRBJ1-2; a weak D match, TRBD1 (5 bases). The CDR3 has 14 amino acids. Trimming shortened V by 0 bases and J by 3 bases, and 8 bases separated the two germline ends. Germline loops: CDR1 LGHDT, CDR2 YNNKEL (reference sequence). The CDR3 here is CASSQDLTDYGYTF. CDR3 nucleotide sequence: TGTGCCAGCAGCCAAGACTTGACAGACTATGGCTACACCTTC.

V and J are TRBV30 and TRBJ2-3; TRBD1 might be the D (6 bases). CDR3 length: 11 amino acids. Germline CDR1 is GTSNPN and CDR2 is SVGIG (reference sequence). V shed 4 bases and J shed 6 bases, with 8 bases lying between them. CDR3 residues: CAWTRGDTQYF. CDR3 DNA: TGTGCCTGGACGAGGGGGGATACGCAGTATTTT.

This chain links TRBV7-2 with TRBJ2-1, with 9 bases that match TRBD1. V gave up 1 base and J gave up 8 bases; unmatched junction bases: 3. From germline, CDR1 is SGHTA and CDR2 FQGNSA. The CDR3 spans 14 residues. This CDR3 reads CASSLGTGAHEQFF. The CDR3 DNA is TGTGCCAGCAGCTTAGGGACAGGGGCCCATGAGCAGTTCTTC.

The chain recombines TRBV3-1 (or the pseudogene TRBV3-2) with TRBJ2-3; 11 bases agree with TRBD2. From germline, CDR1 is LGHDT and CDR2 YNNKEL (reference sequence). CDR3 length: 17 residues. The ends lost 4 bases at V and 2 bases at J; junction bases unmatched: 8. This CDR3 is CASSPRTSGRPTDTQYF. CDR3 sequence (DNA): TGTGCCAGCAGCCCCCGGACTAGCGGGCGACCCACAGATACGCAGTATTTT.

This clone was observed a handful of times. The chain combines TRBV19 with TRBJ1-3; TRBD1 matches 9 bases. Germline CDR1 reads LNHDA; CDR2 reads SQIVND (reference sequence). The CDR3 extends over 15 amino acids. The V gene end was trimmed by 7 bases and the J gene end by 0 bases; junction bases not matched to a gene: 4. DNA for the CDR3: TGTGCCAGTACCGAGACAGGGGGCTCTGGAAACACCATATATTTT. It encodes CASTETGGSGNTIYF.

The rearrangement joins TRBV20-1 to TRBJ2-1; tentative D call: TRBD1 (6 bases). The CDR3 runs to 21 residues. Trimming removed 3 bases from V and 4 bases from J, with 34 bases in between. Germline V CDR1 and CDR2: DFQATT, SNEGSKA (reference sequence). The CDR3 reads CSASSRTRQVPLLREYNEQFF. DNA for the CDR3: TGCAGTGCTAGTTCCAGAACCCGACAGGTACCGCTTCTTCGTGAATACAATGAGCAGTTCTTC.

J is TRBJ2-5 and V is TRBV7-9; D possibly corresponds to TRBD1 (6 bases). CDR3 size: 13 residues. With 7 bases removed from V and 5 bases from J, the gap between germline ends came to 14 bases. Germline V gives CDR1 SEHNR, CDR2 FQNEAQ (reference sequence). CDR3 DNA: TGTGCCAGCACCCACAGGGTCGGGGAGACCCAGTACTTC. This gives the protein CASTHRVGETQYF.

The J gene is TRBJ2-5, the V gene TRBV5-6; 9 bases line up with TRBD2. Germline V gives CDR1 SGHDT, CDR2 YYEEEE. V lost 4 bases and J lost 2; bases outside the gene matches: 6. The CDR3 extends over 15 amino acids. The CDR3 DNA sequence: TGTGCCAGCAGCCCCCTGGCGGGGGGGCAAGAGACCCAGTACTTC. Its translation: CASSPLAGGQETQYF.

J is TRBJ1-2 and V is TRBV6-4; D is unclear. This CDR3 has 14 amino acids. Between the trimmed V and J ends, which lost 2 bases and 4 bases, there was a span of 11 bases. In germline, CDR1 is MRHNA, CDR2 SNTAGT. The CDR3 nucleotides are TGTGCCAGCAGTGACAGGCCCAACAGCTATGGCTACACCTTC. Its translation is CASSDRPNSYGYTF.

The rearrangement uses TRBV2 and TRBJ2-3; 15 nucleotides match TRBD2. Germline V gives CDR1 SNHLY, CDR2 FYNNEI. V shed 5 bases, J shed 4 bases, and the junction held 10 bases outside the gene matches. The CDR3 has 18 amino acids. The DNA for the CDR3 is TGTGCCAGCAGTCCGCAGGGGGGACTAGCGGGAGGAGCAGATACGCAGTATTTT. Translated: CASSPQGGLAGGADTQYF.

CDR3 in DNA: TGTGCCAGCAGCTTAGAGGGCGGCCAGGGCTATGGCTACACCTTC. Residues: CASSLEGGQGYGYTF. The rearrangement uses TRBV7-9 and TRBJ1-2; D is perhaps TRBD1 (5 bases). Germline loops: CDR1 SEHNR, CDR2 FQNEAQ (reference sequence). CDR3 size: 15 residues. With 1 base removed from V and 4 bases from J, the gap between germline ends came to 13 bases.